This TCR beta chain was documented in a study of vaccination and CD4 T cells after COVID-19. Study background: The convalescents comprised six males and four females, two of them Hispanic.

Cultured CD4+ T cells had their DNA profiled by the Oncomine TCR Beta short-read assay. TCRdb re-derived calls from the PCR reads in MiXCR, one entry per CDR3 protein. The table includes roughly 6,500 distinct CDR3 sequences, over 20% detected once. Treatment specified: roughly 10-day PBMC culture with coronavirus spike peptide pools or control peptides (ViraFEST assay). The unexposed donor's CD4+ T cells were collected before the COVID-19 pandemic (2011-2018). ViraFEST enlarged antigen-specific T cell populations with peptide pools and afterwards sequenced TCRs. Where cell yield allowed, unexposed-donor CD4+ T cells were probed with SARS-CoV-2 S/N and four cold-coronavirus spikes. The table lists this clonotype with a few counts. Its target is unknown. Trimming took off 2 bases at V and 5 bases at J, with 14 bases between the two ends. The V gene's germline CDR1 is SGHTS and CDR2 YDEGEE. CDR3 length equals 15 residues.

Sequencing was carried out using CD4+ T cells from blood, cultured in vitro. V gene TRBV5-8 combines with J gene TRBJ1-5; TRBD1 might be the D (5 bases). The sequence came from a human donor in good health. The CDR3 sequence: CASSFDLGGDQPQHF. DNA for the CDR3: TGTGCCAGCAGCTTCGACTTGGGAGGGGATCAGCCCCAGCATTTT. The whole variable domain, filled in from reference TRBV5-8 and TRBJ1-5, reads EAGVTQSPTHLIKTRGQQATLRCSPISGHTSVYWYQQALGLGLQFLLWYDEGEERNRGNFPPRFSGRQFPNYSSELNVNALELEDSALYLCASSFDLGGDQPQHFGDGTRLSIL.